A selection of T cell receptor beta chains follows, all from one sample in a study of vaccination effects on CD4 cells after COVID-19. These TCRs' antigens remain unknown. Clones were read by immunoSEQ multiplex PCR, and TCRdb kept only the in-frame ones, dropping some. The repertoire has 25,000 to 35,000 clones, roughly four fifths of them found once; the top ten carry less than 1.6%. The specimen was CD4+ T cells from PBMCs cultured with HCoV-NL63 spike peptides, collected after COVID-19 vaccination. These receptors were collected from a human donor who received a COVID-19 vaccine. Some clones in this sample may be carry-over from other donors' samples. The CDR3 runs from the conserved cysteine through the conserved F or W. D genes are given only for firm matches. Clone size is not always given. Where it is, it says once, few, many or a class for expanded clones.

TRBV5-6,NA,TRBJ1-2,TRBD1,TGTGCCAGCAGCCTTAGGGGGACAGGGTATATTTTTGGTGGCTACACCTTC,CASSLRGTGYIFGGYTF
TRBV2,NA,TRBJ1-4,TRBD1,TGTGCCAGCAAAGACGGAACAGGGGGTGAAAAACTGTTTTTT,CASKDGTGGEKLFF
TRBV6-6,once,TRBJ1-1,NA,TGTGCCAGCAGTTACTCGAAGGGGATGTCGGCTGAAGCTTTCTTT,CASSYSKGMSAEAFF
TRBV11-2,once,TRBJ1-3,NA,TGTGCCAGCAGCTTAGTATCTACAGCTTGGACCATATATTTT,CASSLVSTAWTIYF
TRBV5-1,NA,TRBJ2-3,NA,TGCGCCAGCAGCTTAACGACAGCTAGCACAGATACGCAGTATTTT,CASSLTTASTDTQYF
TRBV3-1/TRBV3-2,NA,TRBJ1-2,NA,TGTGCCAGCAGCCAGGGCTCAGTTATCTATGGCTACACCTTC,CASSQGSVIYGYTF
TRBV5-8,once,TRBJ2-1,NA,TGTGCCAGCAGCTTGCTTCGGGTGGCCTACAATGAGCAGTTCTTC,CASSLLRVAYNEQFF
TRBV19,few,TRBJ2-1,NA,TGTGCCAGTAGTATAGGGCTACGGTCGGTAGGGGATGAGCAGTTCTTC,CASSIGLRSVGDEQFF
TRBV7-2,NA,TRBJ2-2,NA,TGTGCCAGCAGCTTCCGGGGCCTCGGGACCGGGGAGCTGTTTTTT,CASSFRGLGTGELFF
TRBV7-3,once,TRBJ2-1,NA,TGTGCCAGCAGCTTAATAAGGACAGTCTACAATGAGCAGTTCTTC,CASSLIRTVYNEQFF
TRBV24-1,NA,TRBJ2-6,NA,TGTGCCACCAGTGATTCACAGGTTAACTCTGGGGCCAACGTCCTGACTTTC,CATSDSQVNSGANVLTF
TRBV5-6,NA,TRBJ1-4,NA,TGTGCCAGCAGCTTAAATGGGTGGGAAGAAAAACTGTTTTTT,CASSLNGWEEKLFF
TRBV12-3/TRBV12-4,NA,TRBJ2-3,NA,TGTGCCAGCAGTTTGACGAACGGAGATACGCAGTATTTT,CASSLTNGDTQYF
TRBV7-3,NA,TRBJ2-5,NA,TGTGCCAGCAGCTTATCCGGGGGAGAGACCCAGTACTTC,CASSLSGGETQYF
TRBV5-3,once,TRBJ2-1,TRBD2,TGTGCCAGAAGCTTGGGACTAGCGGGGGCCGAAAGCTCCTACAATGAGCAGTTCTTC,CARSLGLAGAESSYNEQFF
TRBV7-3,NA,TRBJ2-3,TRBD1,TGTGCCAGCAGCCCGGGGACAGGTCGTGGCACAGATACGCAGTATTTT,CASSPGTGRGTDTQYF
TRBV11-2,few,TRBJ2-1,NA,TGTGCCAGCAGCTTAGCAACGCGGGAGCAGTTCTTC,CASSLATREQFF
TRBV6-5,NA,TRBJ1-1,NA,TGTGCCAGCAGCCGGAGGGACCTGAACACTGAAGCTTTCTTT,CASSRRDLNTEAFF
TRBV19,NA,TRBJ1-5,NA,TGTGCCAGTAGTACTCTACTTACCGGACGGAGTGATCAGCCCCAGCATTTT,CASSTLLTGRSDQPQHF
TRBV2,NA,TRBJ1-4,NA,TGTGCCAGCAGTGAATATCTCGAAAAACTGTTTTTT,CASSEYLEKLFF
TRBV28,NA,TRBJ1-4,NA,TGTGCCAGCATCGGGGGGGGAGGCGAAAAACTGTTTTTT,CASIGGGGEKLFF
TRBV3-1/TRBV3-2,once,TRBJ2-1,NA,TGTGCCAGCAGCCAAGAAAGGGTAGTTGAGCAGTTCTTC,CASSQERVVEQFF
TRBV7-2,NA,TRBJ2-2,TRBD1,TGTGCCAGCAGCCGGCAGGGGGCTTTGCACACCGGGGAGCTGTTTTTT,CASSRQGALHTGELFF
TRBV6-1,NA,TRBJ2-1,TRBD2,TGTGCCAGCAGTGATGGAGTAGCGGGATTAAATGAGCAGTTCTTC,CASSDGVAGLNEQFF
TRBV5-1,NA,TRBJ1-1,NA,TGCGCCAGCAGCCCCCGGAACGGGGGATCGAACACTGAAGCTTTCTTT,CASSPRNGGSNTEAFF
TRBV20-1,NA,TRBJ2-5,NA,TGCAGTGCTGCCCCGTACAGGGCCCAGTACTTC,CSAAPYRAQYF
TRBV2,NA,TRBJ1-1,TRBD1,TGTGCCAGCAGAGCCTGGACAGGGGGCGCATTTGGAGCTTTCTTT,CASRAWTGGAFGAFF
TRBV6-6,NA,TRBJ1-2,NA,TGTGCCAGCAGTTTGGGGTCAAAGGGAGGCTACACCTTC,CASSLGSKGGYTF
TRBV6-6,NA,TRBJ2-2,NA,TGTGCCAGCAGTAGGGACACAGGGTACACCGGGGAGCTGTTTTTT,CASSRDTGYTGELFF
TRBV30,NA,TRBJ1-6,NA,TGTGCCTGGAGGAGCCAGGGGAATTCACCCCTCCACTTT,CAWRSQGNSPLHF
TRBV7-2,NA,TRBJ2-2,TRBD2,TGTGCCAGCAGCTATGACTCGGGGGGGCTATCCGGGGAGCTGTTTTTT,CASSYDSGGLSGELFF
TRBV18,few,TRBJ2-2,NA,TGTGCCAGCTCAGGGGGGACGGACACCGGGGAGCTGTTTTTT,CASSGGTDTGELFF
TRBV6-5,NA,TRBJ2-2,TRBD1,TGTGCCAGCAGTTCTCAGGGGGCGGTCACCGGGGAGCTGTTTTTT,CASSSQGAVTGELFF
TRBV7-2,NA,TRBJ2-1,TRBD1,TGTGCCAGCAACTTGGGGGACAGGGTCGGTGAGCAGTTCTTC,CASNLGDRVGEQFF
TRBV3-1/TRBV3-2,NA,TRBJ1-1,NA,TGTGCCAGCAGCCAAGATGCGGACACTGAAGCTTTCTTT,CASSQDADTEAFF
TRBV24-1,NA,TRBJ2-4,NA,TGTGCCACCAGTGATCCTCGACAGGGAGGGAACATTCAGTACTTC,CATSDPRQGGNIQYF
TRBV5-1,few,TRBJ1-4,NA,TGCGCCAGCAGCCGGGCCCTAGAAACAACTAATGAAAAACTGTTTTTT,CASSRALETTNEKLFF
TRBV30,NA,TRBJ1-5,TRBD1,TGTGCCTGGAGTAGGGGGCACAATCAGCCCCAGCATTTT,CAWSRGHNQPQHF
TRBV6-2/TRBV6-3,once,TRBJ1-2,NA,TGTGCCAGCAGTTACACAGGGAGGAAGGAAGGCTACACCTTC,CASSYTGRKEGYTF
TRBV4-1,NA,TRBJ1-3,TRBD1,TGCGCCAGCAGCCAAGGACAGGGTTCTTTAGACACCATATATTTT,CASSQGQGSLDTIYF
TRBV5-1,NA,TRBJ2-5,TRBD2,TGCGCCAGCAGCAGCGGGACTAGCGGGGGGACGGATCGAGAGACCCAGTACTTC,CASSSGTSGGTDRETQYF
TRBV5-1,NA,TRBJ2-3,NA,TGCGCCAGCAGCCCGATTCGGGGGGCGTATGATACGCAGTATTTT,CASSPIRGAYDTQYF
TRBV6-6,NA,TRBJ1-1,TRBD1,TGTGCCAGCAGACCTACAGGGGCGAGGACTGAAGCTTTCTTT,CASRPTGARTEAFF
TRBV7-7,NA,TRBJ2-2,TRBD2,TGTGCCAGCAGCTCCCTAGGGGGGACTAGCGGGTTTACCGGGGAGCTGTTTTTT,CASSSLGGTSGFTGELFF
TRBV5-6,NA,TRBJ1-1,NA,TGTGCCAGCAGCTTGGTCGGGGGTGGTAAATCTGAAGCTTTCTTT,CASSLVGGGKSEAFF
TRBV28,once,TRBJ1-4,NA,TGTGCCAGCGGGTTCAGCGGGGCCTTTTCTAATGAAAAACTGTTTTTT,CASGFSGAFSNEKLFF
TRBV18,NA,TRBJ1-5,NA,TGTGCCAGCTCACCACCGGGGAGAGGTGGCAATCAGCCCCAGCATTTT,CASSPPGRGGNQPQHF
TRBV4-2,NA,TRBJ1-6,NA,TGTGCCAGCAGCCAAGAAAACAGGGCGAGGTCACCCCTCCACTTT,CASSQENRARSPLHF
TRBV5-1,once,TRBJ2-5,NA,TGCGCCAGCAGCTTTCAAGAGACCCAGTACTTC,CASSFQETQYF
TRBV2,NA,TRBJ2-2,TRBD1,TGTGCCAGCAGACTACAGGGGGCCGCCGGGGAGCTGTTTTTT,CASRLQGAAGELFF